This T cell receptor beta chain is from a study of identifying expanded T cells in peripheral blood (dated by TCRdb to between 2018 and 2021). As for the study more broadly: Separate aliquots of the same genomic DNA pool were sequenced to produce technical replicates, and four replicates were compared in pairs.

CDR1 and CDR2, looked up from the germline V gene, are LGHNA and YSLEER. V gives up 4 bases and J gives up 1 base, and the segment between their germline ends measures 7 bases. CDR3 length: 13 amino acids, cysteine to phenylalanine. This entry keeps only the CDR3 DNA: 39 bases, framed from base 1. TCRbeta CDR3 regions were profiled by bias-controlled multiplex PCR amplification of genomic DNA with the immunoSEQ Assay. The authors processed their data as follows. To quantify the absolute abundance of each unique TCRbeta CDR3 region, the sequences were collapsed and filtered. Differential abundance was tested with a binomial (Fisher-equivalent) model and with a beta-binomial model adding time-dependent variance fitted from healthy donors. Any clone with fewer than 5 combined templates was excluded, and a clone was called differentially abundant if its Benjamini-Hochberg FDR was below 0.01. Using the form v = (b*log(k)+a)^2, the beta-binomial variance was modeled as a function of the total template count across the two samples. In its TCRdb copy, this immuneACCESS table keeps in-frame sequences only and misses some clones. Where compared with another copy, unresolved V genes explain less than half of these, and the others have no known cause. The DNA gave D and trimming, while V, J and clone size come from that table. The table for this sample lists around 100,000 clones; around nine tenths of them were counted only once. The leading ten clones occupy more than 5.5% of the sample.

During the collection period, no infections or other immune events were recorded for the healthy donors. Time-dependent variance in a beta-binomial model of T-cell clone differential abundance was calibrated using healthy-donor blood repertoires as a training cohort. The training cohort comprised approximately ten healthy donors, 3 female and 7 male. On average the donors were around 39 years old, and their ages spanned roughly 29 to 64 years. Whole blood was collected from each healthy donor at three time points spaced 2 to 3 weeks apart and obtained from a commercial supplier. For immunosequencing, genomic DNA was extracted from whole blood that had not been sorted. Study-wide conclusions, independent of this receptor: Across all healthy-donor time intervals, the beta-binomial model significantly cut both the number of clones called differentially abundant and the false-positive rate. The binomial model flagged 0.9 to 1.5 differentially abundant clones between technical replicates but around 15 over approximately 2 weeks and approximately 18 over around four weeks. The authors expected that over much longer intervals, such as months to years, biological variance in healthy repertoires might increase even further. For all healthy donors, the variance in clone template counts between approximately 2-week samples rose significantly as total template count increased.

This clone was counted once. Its antigen is unknown. Per-base quality was not reported, and no clone a single base away is much larger than it. Sample: blood. The receptor chain draws on TRBV4-3 and TRBJ1-1, with the D gene uncertain. The source of this sequence is a person aged 18 to 69 in good health. The CDR3 here reads CASSPTQNTEAFF. The nucleotide sequence is TGCGCCAGCAGCCCAACACAGAACACTGAAGCTTTCTTT.